This entry lists 29 T cell receptor beta chains sequenced from one sample in a study of blood T cell repertoires in COVID-19. The protocol was immunoSEQ multiplex PCR, while the TCRdb copy is restricted to in-frame clones and leaves out a portion. The table lists 450,000 or so clones, about 90% of them singletons. The sample consisted of peripheral blood. These receptors came from a man aged 18 to 30 with COVID-19, enrolled during active disease.

This chain joins TRBV19 and TRBJ1-4; 7 positions match TRBD1. CDR3 length: 16 amino acids. V was clipped by 8 bases and J by 3 bases; unmatched bases: 12. Germline assignment: CDR1 LNHDA and CDR2 SQIVND (reference sequence). The CDR3 DNA reads as TGTGCCAGTGGCGGCAGGGGGATGTACTCTAATGAAAAACTGTTTTTT. This encodes CASGGRGMYSNEKLFF.

The chain joins TRBV14 to TRBJ2-1; 8 bases align to TRBD2. This CDR3 contains 16 residues. Germline V gene lookup returns CDR1 SGHDN and CDR2 FVKESK. V shed 1 base, J shed 3 bases, and the junction held 5 bases outside the gene matches. The CDR3 here is CASSQAAAGVYNEQFF. CDR3 coding DNA: TGTGCCAGCAGCCAAGCGGCAGCGGGGGTCTACAATGAGCAGTTCTTC.

The chain joins TRBV4-1 to TRBJ2-1; D might be TRBD2 (5 bases). Deletions cut 5 bases from V and 8 bases from J, with 13 bases between. Germline assignment: CDR1 MGHRA and CDR2 YSYEKL. This CDR3 region has 13 residues. CDR3: CASSGTRADEQFF. CDR3 coding DNA: TGCGCCAGCAGCGGTACTAGAGCCGATGAGCAGTTCTTC.

J is TRBJ2-5 and V is TRBV6-1; 7 bases agree with TRBD2. The CDR3 runs 17 residues. CDR1 and CDR2 (germline): MNHNS, SASEGT. V lost 0 bases, J lost 1 base, and 8 bases stayed unmatched. The CDR3 here is CASSEARLAPRQETQYF. Here the CDR3 DNA reads TGTGCCAGCAGTGAAGCGCGACTAGCCCCACGCCAAGAGACCCAGTACTTC.

This chain links TRBV19 with TRBJ2-5; 13 bases line up with TRBD2. V was pared by 10 bases and J by 4 bases, with 15 bases of the junction left unmatched. The CDR3 length is 17 residues. Germline V gene data show CDR1 as LNHDA and CDR2 as SQIVND (reference sequence). CDR3 in DNA: TGTGCCACTCATACTAGCGGGAGGGCCAGTCGGTTAGAGACCCAGTACTTC. Amino acids: CATHTSGRASRLETQYF.

About this clone itself: The same CDR3 also results from other DNA sequences found in this sample. This chain joins TRBV19 and TRBJ1-2; TRBD1 matches at 9 bases. J was trimmed by 4 bases and V by 11 bases; bases with no gene match: 2. Germline V gene data show CDR1 as LNHDA and CDR2 as SQIVND (reference sequence). This CDR3 has 11 residues. CDR3 DNA: TGTGCCGCGGGACAGGGCTATGGCTACACCTTC. It translates to CAAGQGYGYTF.

Many counts were recorded for this clone. Other DNA sequences within the sample encode an identical CDR3. The chain carries TRBV13 and TRBJ1-2; D is unclear. This CDR3 is built from 14 residues. Trimming removed 0 bases from V and 2 bases from J, with 7 bases in between. Germline CDR1 reads PRHDT; CDR2 reads FYEKMQ (reference sequence). Here the CDR3 DNA reads TGTGCCAGCAGCTTAGGTACGGGGAACTATGGCTACACCTTC. As protein: CASSLGTGNYGYTF.

J is TRBJ2-1 and V is TRBV14, with D unclear. The germline V gene encodes CDR1 SGHDN and CDR2 FVKESK. Trimming left V 4 bases short and J 4 bases short, with 14 bases between. CDR3 length: 15 amino acids. The CDR3 DNA is TGTGCCAGCAGCCCCCTTTTTGACTTGTACAATGAGCAGTTCTTC. As protein: CASSPLFDLYNEQFF.

The J gene is TRBJ1-2, the V gene TRBV6-1, with unresolved D. The germline V and J ends were trimmed by 4 bases and 0 bases, with 15 bases remaining between them. Germline V gene data show CDR1 as MNHNS and CDR2 as SASEGT. The length of the CDR3 is 16 residues. CDR3 sequence: CASSGHAGGANYGYTF. CDR3 DNA sequence: TGTGCCAGCAGTGGCCACGCCGGCGGGGCTAACTATGGCTACACCTTC.

There are a few counts of this clone. Within the sample, other DNA sequences also encode this same CDR3. The V call is TRBV27, the J call TRBJ2-7, with 12 positions matching TRBD2. The germline CDR1 and CDR2 sequences are MNHEY and SMNVEV (reference sequence). The J segment lost 0 bases and the V segment lost 6 bases, leaving 3 bases of the junction unmatched. The CDR3 length is 15 residues. This CDR3 is CASSLTSGSSYEQYF. In nucleotides, the CDR3 is TGTGCCAGCAGCCTGACTAGCGGGAGCTCCTACGAGCAGTACTTC.

This clone was found once. J is TRBJ1-2 and V is TRBV12-3 or TRBV12-4; D remains ambiguous. Trimming took off 3 bases at V and 4 bases at J, with 6 bases between the two ends. CDR3 length: 12 amino acids. The CDR3 DNA sequence: TGTGCCAGCAGTTTTACGGTCTATGGCTACACCTTC. It codes for CASSFTVYGYTF.

This chain links TRBV6-5 with TRBJ1-1, with D maybe TRBD1 (5 bases). This CDR3 spans 15 amino acids. The V and J ends lost 0 bases and 4 bases respectively, with 12 bases between them. CDR1 is MNHEY, CDR2 SVGAGI, per germline. CDR3 residues: CASSYSGPGSTEAFF. Here the CDR3 DNA reads TGTGCCAGCAGTTACTCGGGTCCAGGGTCCACTGAAGCTTTCTTT.

Here the CDR3 reads CASSFPRGEAFF. The CDR3 DNA follows: TGTGCCAGCAGCTTCCCCAGGGGTGAAGCTTTCTTT. This chain links TRBV7-8 with TRBJ1-1, with D perhaps TRBD1 (6 bases). The CDR3 is 12 amino acids. V lost 3 bases, J lost 7 bases, and 9 bases lay in between. Germline CDR1 SGHVS, CDR2 FQNEAQ.

J is TRBJ2-1 and V is TRBV7-2, with 7 bases identical to TRBD1. This CDR3 spans 13 amino acids. Germline-derived CDR1 and CDR2 are SGHTA and FQGNSA. The V gene end was trimmed by 5 bases and the J gene end by 5 bases; junction bases not matched to a gene: 3. The CDR3 spells CASSRQGDNEQFF. In DNA, the CDR3 is TGTGCCAGCAGCCGACAGGGTGACAATGAGCAGTTCTTC.

The chain is built from TRBV3-1 (or the pseudogene TRBV3-2) and TRBJ2-7; D not resolved. Germline V gives CDR1 LGHDT, CDR2 YNNKEL (reference sequence). Trimming removed 3 bases from V and 7 bases from J, with 13 bases in between. This CDR3 has 13 amino acids. CDR3 sequence: CASSQAYLQEQYF. The CDR3 DNA follows: TGTGCCAGCAGCCAGGCATACCTTCAGGAGCAGTACTTC.

The chain joins TRBV27 to TRBJ2-7, with D tentatively TRBD1 (6 bases). Trimming removed 6 bases at V and 1 base at J, with 10 bases between. The CDR3 has 13 amino acids. Germline CDR1 reads MNHEY; CDR2 reads SMNVEV (reference sequence). Here the CDR3 reads CASRLTGSYEQYF. Here the CDR3 DNA reads TGTGCCAGCAGACTAACAGGGTCCTACGAGCAGTACTTC.

V and J are TRBV15 and TRBJ2-2; no clear D. V was pared by 0 bases and J by 1 base, with 6 bases between. The CDR3 extends over 15 amino acids. Germline CDR1 LNHNV, CDR2 YYDKDF (reference sequence). In nucleotides, the CDR3 is TGTGCCACCAGCAGAGATCTCGGGAACACCGGGGAGCTGTTTTTT. It yields the protein CATSRDLGNTGELFF.

The chain combines TRBV19 with TRBJ2-1; tentatively, D is TRBD1 (6 bases). The V and J ends lost 4 bases and 8 bases respectively, with 12 bases between them. CDR1 LNHDA and CDR2 SQIVND come from the germline V gene (reference sequence). CDR3 size: 13 residues. As DNA, the CDR3 is TGTGCCAGTAGTAACAGGGACATCGATGAGCAGTTCTTC. Its protein product is CASSNRDIDEQFF. Full variable domain (remainder filled in from reference TRBV19 and TRBJ2-1): DGGITQSPKYLFRKEGQNVTLSCEQNLNHDAMYWYRQDPGQGLRLIYYSQIVNDFQKGDIAEGYSVSREKKESFPLTVTSAQKNPTAFYLCASSNRDIDEQFFGPGTRLTVL.

The J gene is TRBJ1-4, the V gene TRBV19, with D perhaps matching TRBD1 (5 bases). Germline assignment: CDR1 LNHDA and CDR2 SQIVND (reference sequence). This CDR3 is 15 amino acids long. V was shortened by 5 bases and J by 4 bases, with 14 bases between the two germline ends. As DNA, the CDR3 is TGTGCCAGTAGTGGCACCCGGGGGGGTAATGAAAAACTGTTTTTT. Translation gives CASSGTRGGNEKLFF. The variable domain in full, with the rest retrieved from reference TRBV19 and TRBJ1-4, is DGGITQSPKYLFRKEGQNVTLSCEQNLNHDAMYWYRQDPGQGLRLIYYSQIVNDFQKGDIAEGYSVSREKKESFPLTVTSAQKNPTAFYLCASSGTRGGNEKLFFGSGTQLSVL.

The chain has TRBV29-1 and TRBJ2-2, with unresolved D. Germline values: CDR1 SQVTM, CDR2 ANQGSEA. The CDR3 contains 10 residues. Trimming stripped 7 bases from V and 7 bases from J, with 7 bases between. CDR3 sequence: CSAVDGELFF. CDR3 nucleotides: TGCAGCGCAGTAGACGGGGAGCTGTTTTTT.

The genes are TRBV5-1 and TRBJ2-3, with D possibly being TRBD2 (6 bases). CDR3 size: 15 residues. The ends were cut back, 2 bases at V and 0 bases at J, with 10 bases in the middle. Germline lookup yields CDR1 SGHRS and CDR2 YFSETQ. CDR3: CASSLTDYSTDTQYF. The CDR3 nucleotides are TGCGCCAGCAGCTTAACGGACTATAGCACAGATACGCAGTATTTT.

The chain uses TRBV5-1 and TRBJ2-3, with 10 nucleotides matching TRBD2. Germline lookup yields CDR1 SGHRS and CDR2 YFSETQ. V was clipped by 4 bases and J by 5 bases; unmatched bases: 7. This CDR3 comprises 15 residues. CDR3 loop: CASSTLAGGGDTQYF. CDR3 sequence (DNA): TGCGCCAGCAGCACATTAGCGGGAGGCGGAGATACGCAGTATTTT.

The rearrangement joins TRBV7-9 to TRBJ1-4; 9 nucleotides line up with TRBD1. Germline V gene sequence: CDR1 SEHNR, CDR2 FQNEAQ (reference sequence). Trimming took 1 base from V and 7 from J; bases not matched to a gene: 10. The CDR3 loop spans 17 amino acids. The CDR3 sequence: CASSLGRTTGGGEKLFF. The CDR3, as DNA: TGTGCCAGCAGCTTAGGGCGGACCACAGGGGGCGGTGAAAAACTGTTTTTT.

The rearrangement joins TRBV6-5 to TRBJ2-7; the D gene is possibly TRBD2 (5 bases). The CDR3 contains 12 residues. Trimming pared 6 bases from V and 8 bases from J, leaving 14 bases between. Germline CDR1 reads MNHEY; CDR2 reads SVGAGI. The CDR3 nucleotides are TGTGCCAGCAGCTCCGGACTGTCCAAGCAGTACTTC. The encoded protein is CASSSGLSKQYF.

CDR3 in amino acids: CSVEVSGGSAYEQYF. As DNA, the CDR3 is TGCAGCGTTGAGGTATCTGGGGGGTCGGCCTACGAGCAGTACTTC. The rearrangement joins TRBV29-1 to TRBJ2-7, with D tentatively TRBD2 (6 bases). The CDR3 runs 15 residues. The V end was cut by 3 bases, the J end by 2 bases, with 17 bases between. CDR1 SQVTM and CDR2 ANQGSEA come from the germline V gene.

The chain links TRBV10-1 to TRBJ2-3; D may be TRBD1 (6 bases). The length of the CDR3 is 15 residues. V gave up 4 bases and J gave up 1 base, with 12 bases separating them. CDR1 WNHNN and CDR2 SYGVQD come from the germline V gene (reference sequence). For the CDR3, the DNA is TGCGCCAGCAGTGCGGACAGAATAGGCACAGATACGCAGTATTTT. Protein product: CASSADRIGTDTQYF.

This chain links TRBV24-1 with TRBJ2-2; D is ambiguous. Germline V CDR1 and CDR2: KGHDR, SFDVKD. V was clipped by 5 bases and J by 7 bases, with 4 bases between them. This CDR3 contains 11 residues. The CDR3 here is CATSAVGELFF. The CDR3 region has the DNA TGTGCCACCAGTGCGGTCGGGGAGCTGTTTTTT.

This chain links TRBV27 with TRBJ2-2, with 7 positions matching TRBD2. Trimming at V came to 1 base and at J to 11 bases, leaving 10 bases not matched to a gene. This CDR3 is built from 15 residues. CDR1 and CDR2 from the germline V gene are MNHEY and SMNVEV (reference sequence). The CDR3 bases are TGTGCCAGCAGTTTATACCCTAGCGGTGCGTCCGAGCTGTTTTTT. It codes for CASSLYPSGASELFF.

This clone occurred once. At one end, the junction sequence differs from germline, possibly due to a read error. The chain uses TRBV7-9 and TRBJ2-7; the match to TRBD2 covers 15 bases. Germline CDR1 and CDR2: SEHNR and FQNEAQ (reference sequence). The CDR3 loop spans 14 amino acids. The DNA of the CDR3 is TGTGCCAGCAGCTTAGGGACTAGCGGGGGGGCCGTTTCGTTC. Its translation: CASSLGTSGGAVSF.